This is a list of T cell receptor beta chains from one sample in a study of shared clonotypes between healthy human individuals. TCRdb keeps only in-frame clones here, not all; method: immunoSEQ multiplex PCR. This repertoire shows about 670,000 clones, 72% found once; its top ten account for roughly 1.8%. The sample taken for sequencing was memory CD4+ T cells sorted from blood. These receptors were obtained from a woman aged 25 to 39 in good health. Each CDR3 is given with its conserved first and last residue. The D gene is left open where the match is weak. Clone size is stated in some rows and not others, as once, few, many or a class when expanded.

TGTGCCAGCAGCTGTCGAGTGCCACAAAGTCGGGCCAACGTCCTGACTTTC CASSCRVPQSRANVLTF . TRBV7-7 . TRBJ2-6
TGTGCCACCAGCAGAGATGTACACAGGGAAAAAGAGCAGTTCTTC CATSRDVHREKEQFF . TRBV15 . TRBJ2-1
TGCGCCAGCAGCTTGACAGGAGTTCGCAGTGGGGCCAACGTCCTGACTTTC CASSLTGVRSGANVLTF . TRBV5-1 . TRBJ2-6
TGTGCCAGCAGTGAAGCATACAGGAATGGCTACACCTTC CASSEAYRNGYTF . TRBV6-1 . TRBJ1-2
TGTGCCAGCCACGGGACAGGGATCGGAAACACCATATATTTT CASHGTGIGNTIYF . TRBV7-9 TRBD1 TRBJ1-3
TGTGCCTGGGGGACAGGGTTCGAGCAGTACTTC CAWGTGFEQYF . TRBV30 TRBD1 TRBJ2-7
TGCGCCAGCAGCTTGGTAGGGGAGTGGACGCAGTATTTT CASSLVGEWTQYF . TRBV5-1 . TRBJ2-3
TGTGCCAGCAGGGACGGGACTAGCTCTGGCAATGAGCAGTTCTTC CASRDGTSSGNEQFF . TRBV6-5 TRBD2 TRBJ2-1
TGTGCCAGCAGTTTCGGGCTGGGAAGAGGCAATCAGCCCCAGCATTTT CASSFGLGRGNQPQHF . TRBV28 . TRBJ1-5
TGTGCCACATCGACTAGCGGGAGGATGAAAAATACGCAGTATTTT CATSTSGRMKNTQYF few TRBV7-9 TRBD2 TRBJ2-3
TGTGCCAGCAGTGAAGGCCAGCGGGAGAAGATGGGGGCCAACGTCCTGACTTTC CASSEGQREKMGANVLTF few TRBV25-1 TRBD2 TRBJ2-6
TGTGCCAGCAGTTTATTCAATACACAGCTCTATGGCTACACCTTC CASSLFNTQLYGYTF few TRBV28 . TRBJ1-2
TGTGCCAGCAGTGGGGACTTTGCCCACGAGCAGTACTTC CASSGDFAHEQYF . TRBV6-6 . TRBJ2-7
TGTGCCAGTAGCCCTCGGTACAGGGGCAATGAGCAGTTCTTC CASSPRYRGNEQFF . TRBV19 TRBD1 TRBJ2-1
TGTGCCAGCAGTTTAGTCAGGAGGGGGAATGAGCAGTTCTTC CASSLVRRGNEQFF . TRBV28 . TRBJ2-1
TGTGCCAGCAGTTTGGGCAGAGCTTATGGCTACACCTTC CASSLGRAYGYTF few TRBV28 . TRBJ1-2